Shown below are 27 T cell receptor beta chains from a single sample sequenced in a study of T cell responses to AZD1222 COVID-19 vaccine. Assay: immunoSEQ multiplex PCR; the TCRdb copy retains only in-frame clones and omits some. The sample holds over 110,000 clones, approximately 90% seen once. The material was peripheral blood, obtained 28 days after the second AZD1222 dose. The receptors were gathered from an adult who received the AZD1222 COVID-19 vaccine.

The CDR3 is CASQTVYRGSQPQHF. CDR3 nucleotide sequence: TGTGCCAGCCAAACAGTTTACAGGGGGTCTCAGCCCCAGCATTTT. This chain connects TRBV27 to TRBJ1-5, with 8 positions matching TRBD1. CDR1 MNHEY and CDR2 SMNVEV come from the germline V gene (reference sequence). The CDR3 has 15 amino acids. Trimming took 8 bases from V and 6 from J; bases not matched to a gene: 12.

J is TRBJ1-2 and V is TRBV5-1; no clear D. Trimming took off 4 bases at V and 5 bases at J, with 12 bases between the two ends. CDR1 is SGHRS and CDR2 is YFSETQ in the germline V gene. The CDR3 runs to 13 residues. Here the CDR3 reads CASSPEVGYGYTF. The CDR3 DNA is TGCGCCAGCAGCCCAGAGGTTGGGTATGGCTACACCTTC.

This chain joins TRBV5-5 and TRBJ1-6; the D is unclear. CDR3 size: 16 residues. CDR1 and CDR2 (germline): SGHKS, YYEKEE (reference sequence). Trimming took off 3 bases at V and 7 bases at J, with 17 bases between the two ends. CDR3 protein: CASSSRPRVGNSPLHF. The CDR3 DNA is TGTGCCAGCAGCTCCCGCCCCCGTGTAGGGAATTCACCCCTCCACTTT.

The chain recombines TRBV27 with TRBJ2-7, with 9 bases lining up with TRBD2. The CDR3 is made up of 16 amino acids. CDR1 is MNHEY, CDR2 SMNVEV, per germline (reference sequence). The J segment lost 5 bases and the V segment lost 4 bases, leaving 12 bases of the junction unmatched. The chain's CDR3 is CASSWWVSGSLNEQYF. In nucleotides, the CDR3 is TGTGCCAGCAGTTGGTGGGTTAGCGGGAGTCTCAACGAGCAGTACTTC.

The V and J genes are TRBV7-8 and TRBJ1-1, with D maybe TRBD1 (5 bases). V lost 7 bases and J lost 7, with 16 bases in between. The CDR3 runs 13 residues. Germline V gene data show CDR1 as SGHVS and CDR2 as FQNEAQ. For the CDR3, the DNA is TGTGCCAGCACCCCTGGGGGTGGAGGTGAAGCTTTCTTT. It translates to CASTPGGGGEAFF.

The J gene is TRBJ1-3, the V gene TRBV6-6; no firm D call. Per germline, CDR1 MNHNY and CDR2 SVGAGI (reference sequence). This CDR3 spans 14 amino acids. V was shortened by 0 bases and J by 4 bases, with 7 bases between the two germline ends. This CDR3 reads CASSYSGEGNTIYF. In nucleotides, the CDR3 is TGTGCCAGCAGTTACTCCGGGGAAGGAAACACCATATATTTT.

This clone was seen a few times. The chain links TRBV5-1 to TRBJ1-2, with no clear D. Trimming removed 4 bases from V and 2 bases from J, with 18 bases in between. CDR3 length: 16 residues. In germline, CDR1 is SGHRS, CDR2 YFSETQ. CDR3 DNA: TGCGCCAGCAGCCCTTGGGCCCTCAGCGGAAACTATGGCTACACCTTC. It codes for CASSPWALSGNYGYTF.

The V call is TRBV12-5, the J call TRBJ1-5; TRBD1 agrees at 7 bases. Trimming removed 0 bases from V and 4 bases from J; junction bases left unmatched: 12. The length of the CDR3 is 18 residues. The germline gives CDR1 LGHNT, CDR2 FRNRAP. The CDR3 protein is CASGLVPLPGTENQPQHF. CDR3 coding DNA: TGTGCTAGTGGTTTGGTCCCCCTCCCCGGGACAGAGAATCAGCCCCAGCATTTT.

The V and J genes are TRBV10-3 and TRBJ1-2; D unclear. Germline V gene data show CDR1 as ENHRY and CDR2 as SYGVKD. The CDR3 is 16 residues long. Trimming stripped 0 bases from V and 5 bases from J, with 16 bases between. The CDR3 loop is CAISESLGITTYGYTF. The CDR3 DNA follows: TGTGCCATCAGTGAGTCGTTAGGGATCACGACTTATGGCTACACCTTC.

The chain uses TRBV28 and TRBJ1-2; D unresolved. The CDR3 extends over 12 amino acids. Germline lookup yields CDR1 MDHEN and CDR2 SYDVKM. V was clipped by 5 bases and J by 0 bases, with 4 bases between them. The CDR3: CASSPANYGYTF. CDR3 nucleotide sequence: TGTGCCAGCAGTCCAGCTAACTATGGCTACACCTTC.

The gene calls are TRBV15 and TRBJ1-2; the D is unclear. V lost 3 bases, J lost 4 bases, and 9 bases lay in between. Germline V gene data show CDR1 as LNHNV and CDR2 as YYDKDF (reference sequence). This CDR3 has 13 amino acids. The CDR3 region has the DNA TGTGCCACCAGCAGTACAACAGTCTATGGCTACACCTTC. It translates to CATSSTTVYGYTF.

This rearrangement joins TRBV18 to TRBJ2-2, with 8 nucleotides matching TRBD1. CDR3 length: 16 amino acids. Per germline, CDR1 KGHSH and CDR2 LQKENI. After removal of 3 bases from V and 6 bases from J, the junction contained 9 bases not matched to a gene. The CDR3 DNA reads TGTGCCAGCTCACCGCCCTTCCAGACAGGGGCCGGGGAGCTGTTTTTT. Amino acid sequence: CASSPPFQTGAGELFF. Filled out from reference TRBV18 and TRBJ2-2, the complete variable domain reads NAGVMQNPRHLVRRRGQEARLRCSPMKGHSHVYWYRQLPEEGLKFMVYLQKENIIDESGMPKERFSAEFPKEGPSILRIQQVVRGDSAAYFCASSPPFQTGAGELFFGEGSRLTVL.

The chain employs TRBV27 and TRBJ2-2; D is uncertain. V lost 2 bases and J lost 6, with 7 bases in between. Germline CDR1 is MNHEY and CDR2 is SMNVEV (reference sequence). CDR3 length: 13 residues. The CDR3 region is CASSLLYPGELFF. Written as DNA, the CDR3 is TGTGCCAGCAGTTTACTATACCCCGGGGAGCTGTTTTTT.

This chain joins TRBV11-2 and TRBJ2-5; D gene uncertain. There are 15 residues in the CDR3. Germline V gene sequence: CDR1 SGHAT, CDR2 FQNNGV. The V end was cut by 0 bases, the J end by 5 bases, with 13 bases between. The CDR3 region is CASSLDRQGWETQYF. The DNA of the CDR3 is TGTGCCAGCAGCTTAGATCGGCAAGGGTGGGAGACCCAGTACTTC.

V usage is TRBV5-4 and J usage is TRBJ1-1, with TRBD1 matching 8 bases. The trim removed 2 bases at V and 2 bases at J, leaving 5 bases unmatched. The CDR3 length is 15 residues. In germline, CDR1 is SGHNT, CDR2 YYREEE (reference sequence). Here the CDR3 reads CASSFQQGVNTEAFF. The CDR3 coding sequence is TGTGCCAGCAGCTTCCAACAGGGGGTAAACACTGAAGCTTTCTTT.

The chain couples TRBV6-5 to TRBJ2-2; a possible D gene is TRBD1 (6 bases). Germline V gives CDR1 MNHEY, CDR2 SVGAGI. This CDR3 has 13 amino acids. Trimming stripped 8 bases from V and 4 bases from J, with 11 bases between. For the CDR3, the DNA is TGTGCCAGCTGGCGAGGGGGCACCGGGGAGCTGTTTTTT. Translating it yields CASWRGGTGELFF.

The chain employs TRBV7-2 and TRBJ1-1; D possibly corresponds to TRBD1 (5 bases). Germline values: CDR1 SGHTA, CDR2 FQGNSA. The CDR3 sequence is 15 residues long. The germline V and J ends were trimmed by 4 bases and 11 bases, with 23 bases remaining between them. For the CDR3, the DNA is TGTGCCAGCAGCTACCCTGGGAGGGGTGGGGGAAAGGCTTTCTTT. Amino acid sequence: CASSYPGRGGGKAFF.

CDR3 coding DNA: TGCGCCAGCAGTCAAGGGATGGGGACAGGAAAAGAAAAACTGTTTTTT. Encoded protein: CASSQGMGTGKEKLFF. The V gene is TRBV23-1, the J gene TRBJ1-4; 8 bases map to TRBD1. TRBV23-1 is an open reading frame, and its role is uncertain. With V trimmed by 2 bases and J by 8 bases, 10 bases remained unmatched. This CDR3 spans 16 amino acids.

The chain links TRBV6-5 to TRBJ1-4; TRBD1 matches 8 bases. The V segment lost 6 bases and the J segment 8 bases; nucleotides outside the gene matches: 5. From germline, CDR1 is MNHEY and CDR2 SVGAGI. This CDR3 spans 13 amino acids. CDR3 residues: CASRQGGGEKLFF. In DNA form, the CDR3 reads TGTGCCAGCAGACAGGGGGGAGGCGAAAAACTGTTTTTT.

The chain combines TRBV3-1 (or the pseudogene TRBV3-2) with TRBJ1-2; no clear D. This CDR3 spans 15 amino acids. Germline V CDR1 and CDR2: LGHDT, YNNKEL (reference sequence). The V and J ends lost 1 base and 0 bases respectively, with 9 bases between them. The CDR3 DNA sequence: TGTGCCAGCAGCCAAGGGCTTACCGCTAACTATGGCTACACCTTC. Amino acid sequence: CASSQGLTANYGYTF.

The V call is TRBV19, the J call TRBJ1-2; D possibly corresponds to TRBD1 (5 bases). The CDR3 has 17 residues. CDR1 and CDR2 from the germline V gene are LNHDA and SQIVND (reference sequence). The V end was cut by 8 bases, the J end by 4 bases, with 26 bases between. Here the CDR3 reads CASDTLHAGRSVYGYTF. As DNA, the CDR3 is TGTGCCAGTGATACACTACACGCAGGGAGATCCGTCTATGGCTACACCTTC.

In this sample, this clone turned up once. The chain carries TRBV27 and TRBJ1-6; 9 bases are a match to TRBD1. Germline-derived CDR1 and CDR2 are MNHEY and SMNVEV (reference sequence). Trimming at V came to 6 bases and at J to 9 bases, leaving 15 bases not matched to a gene. The CDR3 length is 17 residues. The CDR3 DNA is TGTGCCAGCAGGCACGATACCGGGACAGGGAATCTTTCACCCCTCCACTTT. Translating gives CASRHDTGTGNLSPLHF.

The chain uses TRBV10-3 and TRBJ2-7; a possible D gene is TRBD2 (6 bases). Germline CDR1 reads ENHRY; CDR2 reads SYGVKD. Trimming left V 6 bases short and J 2 bases short, with 8 bases between. The CDR3 is 12 amino acids. The CDR3 nucleotides are TGTGCCATCAGCGGGGGAACCTACGAGCAGTACGTC. This sequence encodes CAISGGTYEQYV.

The V and J genes are TRBV7-2 and TRBJ1-1, with D perhaps TRBD1 (5 bases). Germline assignment: CDR1 SGHTA and CDR2 FQGNSA. V was shortened by 6 bases and J by 6 bases, with 11 bases between the two germline ends. The CDR3 has 12 residues. In DNA, the CDR3 is TGTGCCAGCAGGGCAGGAGGGGCTGAAGCTTTCTTT. This encodes CASRAGGAEAFF.

V usage is TRBV19 and J usage is TRBJ2-1; perhaps D is TRBD1 or TRBD2 (5 bases each). V was clipped by 0 bases and J by 7 bases, with 7 bases between them. Germline V gene sequence: CDR1 LNHDA, CDR2 SQIVND (reference sequence). This CDR3 is 13 amino acids long. In nucleotides, the CDR3 is TGTGCCAGTAGTATAGATTGGGGGAATGAGCAGTTCTTC. Its translation: CASSIDWGNEQFF. Based on the CDR3 plus reference TRBV19 and TRBJ2-1, the full variable domain is DGGITQSPKYLFRKEGQNVTLSCEQNLNHDAMYWYRQDPGQGLRLIYYSQIVNDFQKGDIAEGYSVSREKKESFPLTVTSAQKNPTAFYLCASSIDWGNEQFFGPGTRLTVL.

The table lists this clone with a count of one. The chain combines TRBV19 with TRBJ2-6, with D possibly being TRBD2 (6 bases). The CDR3 contains 13 residues. The V end lost 7 bases, the J end lost 8 bases, and 12 bases lay between the germline ends. Germline V lookup: CDR1 LNHDA, CDR2 SQIVND (reference sequence). CDR3 residues: CASTGGETNVLTF. CDR3 DNA sequence: TGTGCCAGTACGGGCGGGGAAACCAACGTCCTGACTTTC. The whole variable domain, remainder taken from reference TRBV19 and TRBJ2-6, is DGGITQSPKYLFRKEGQNVTLSCEQNLNHDAMYWYRQDPGQGLRLIYYSQIVNDFQKGDIAEGYSVSREKKESFPLTVTSAQKNPTAFYLCASTGGETNVLTFGAGSRLTVL.

The chain is built from TRBV10-1 and TRBJ2-1; 8 bases are a match to TRBD2. V trimming: 0 bases; J trimming: 7 bases; junction bases outside the gene matches: 8. In germline, CDR1 is WNHNN, CDR2 SYGVQD (reference sequence). The CDR3 runs 16 residues. DNA for the CDR3: TGCGCCAGCAGTGAGTCTACTAGCGGAAGAGCGAATGAGCAGTTCTTC. It codes for CASSESTSGRANEQFF.